A selection of T cell receptor beta chains follows, all from one sample in a study of T cell repertoires in cytomegalovirus infection. Each CDR3 protein gets one entry after TCRdb re-called the reads with MiXCR. The sample yields 700,000 to 900,000 distinct CDR3 sequences, just under 30% seen once. These receptors lack a known antigen. This material consisted of cultured CD8+ T cells from PBMCs, taken from culture after CMV antigen stimulation. The receptors originated from a human donor in good health (CMV status not recorded). Some clones in this sample may be carry-over from other donors' samples. CDR3s include the opening cysteine and the closing phenylalanine or tryptophan. D genes are given only for firm matches. For some rows the clone size is stated as once, few or many, or as a class when expanded; others skip it.

abundance | j_gene | len | v_gene | d_gene | CDR3nt | CDR3aa
few | TRBJ2-1 | 15 | TRBV5-6 | TRBD1 | TGTGCCAGCAGGGACAGGGGTTGGTCCTACAATGAGCAGTTCTTC | CASRDRGWSYNEQFF
few | TRBJ2-7 | 16 | TRBV7-6 | TRBD1 | TGTGCCAGCAGCTTAGGTAGGGACAGGGAGGGCTACGAGCAGTACTTC | CASSLGRDREGYEQYF
few | TRBJ2-5 | 12 | TRBV4-1 | NA | TGCGCCAGCAGCCAAGAGTCCGGGACCCAGTACTTC | CASSQESGTQYF
few | TRBJ2-6 | 17 | TRBV10-3 | NA | TGTGCCATCAGTGAGGGCTACACGAGCTCTGGGGCCAACGTCCTGACTTTC | CAISEGYTSSGANVLTF
few | TRBJ2-1 | 17 | TRBV27 | TRBD2 | TGTGCCAGCAGTTTAAACATTAAGCGGGGGGCTAACAATGAGCAGTTCTTC | CASSLNIKRGANNEQFF
few | TRBJ2-1 | 15 | TRBV20-1 | NA | TGCAGTGCTAGGTTTATGCTAAGCTCCTACAATGAGCAGTTCTTC | CSARFMLSSYNEQFF
NA | TRBJ1-6 | 14 | TRBV28 | NA | TGTGCCAGCAGTCCGACAGAATATAATTCACCCCTCCACTTT | CASSPTEYNSPLHF
NA | TRBJ2-2 | 16 | TRBV6-2/TRBV6-3 | TRBD2 | TGTGCCAGCGCGGGACTAGCGGGGGCGAACACCGGGGAGCTGTTTTTT | CASAGLAGANTGELFF
many | TRBJ1-1 | 15 | TRBV11-1 | TRBD1 | TGTGCCAGCAGCTTAAAGACAGGGGGCTACACTGAAGCTTTCTTT | CASSLKTGGYTEAFF
many | TRBJ1-1 | 15 | TRBV7-2 | TRBD1 | TGTGCCAGCAGCCAAAACAGGGGGCGGGACACTGAAGCTTTCTTT | CASSQNRGRDTEAFF
few | TRBJ1-6 | 16 | TRBV7-9 | TRBD1 | TGTGCCAGCAGCTCAGCAGGGGGCGAAGGGAATTCACCCCTCCACTTT | CASSSAGGEGNSPLHF
NA | TRBJ2-3 | 13 | TRBV5-1 | NA | TGCGCCAGCAGAGGCTCAACCACAGATACGCAGTATTTT | CASRGSTTDTQYF
few | TRBJ2-5 | 21 | TRBV7-8 | TRBD2 | TGTGCCAGCAGCCCAGGACTAGCGGGGGGACCATCCCCCCTGTACCAAGAGACCCAGTACTTC | CASSPGLAGGPSPLYQETQYF
few | TRBJ2-1 | 13 | TRBV27 | NA | TGTGCCAGCAGTTTGAGGGGGAGGGATGAGCAGTTCTTC | CASSLRGRDEQFF
few | TRBJ1-2 | 13 | TRBV24-1 | NA | TGTGCCACCAGTGGCCCAGGGTTGGATGGCTACACCTTC | CATSGPGLDGYTF
NA | TRBJ2-1 | 18 | TRBV24-1 | NA | TGTGCCACCAGTGATTTGGAGTCGAGGGTCTATTCCTACAATGAGCAGTTCTTC | CATSDLESRVYSYNEQFF
NA | TRBJ2-2 | 20 | TRBV27 | NA | TGTGCCAGCAGTTTATTTCGGGTTCCCAATATCCGTGGAAACACCGGGGAGCTGTTTTTT | CASSLFRVPNIRGNTGELFF
few | TRBJ1-5 | 16 | TRBV4-3 | NA | TGCGCCAGCAGCCAAGATTGGCGGGAATGGGGTCAGCCCCAGCATTTT | CASSQDWREWGQPQHF
NA | TRBJ2-3 | 17 | TRBV7-6 | TRBD1 | TGTGCCAGCAGCTTAGAAGGGACAGCCACGGACACAGATACGCAGTATTTT | CASSLEGTATDTDTQYF
many | TRBJ2-1 | 17 | TRBV7-6 | NA | TGTGCCAGCAGCTTAAGATACGGCCAGGGGACCTACAATGAGCAGTTCTTC | CASSLRYGQGTYNEQFF
many | TRBJ2-1 | 17 | TRBV7-8 | TRBD2 | TGTGCCAGCAGCTTCGGTTTGGGACTAGCGGACCACAATGAGCAGTTCTTC | CASSFGLGLADHNEQFF
NA | TRBJ2-2 | 18 | TRBV7-9 | TRBD1 | TGTGCCAGCAGCTTAGTTGGGGACAGGGTGGAAGCCACCGGGGAGCTGTTTTTT | CASSLVGDRVEATGELFF
NA | TRBJ2-1 | 15 | TRBV19 | TRBD1 | TGTGCCAGTAGTACCCAGACAGGGGTTTACAATGAGCAGTTCTTC | CASSTQTGVYNEQFF
NA | TRBJ2-1 | 11 | TRBV2 | TRBD1 | TGTGCCAGCAGGGACAGGGGTGGGCAGTTCTTC | CASRDRGGQFF
NA | TRBJ2-2 | 15 | TRBV11-2 | TRBD2 | TGTGCCAGCGCCCTAGCGGGGGGAGGATCCGGGGAGCTGTTTTTT | CASALAGGGSGELFF
NA | TRBJ1-5 | 17 | TRBV20-1 | NA | TGCAGTGCTAGAGATGGGAAGGTGGGGGAAGTAGGACAGCCCCAGCATTTT | CSARDGKVGEVGQPQHF
few | TRBJ1-4 | 12 | TRBV6-6 | NA | TGTGCCAGCAGTTACCCAGATGAAAAACTGTTTTTT | CASSYPDEKLFF
few | TRBJ1-1 | 15 | TRBV7-9 | NA | TGTGCCAGCAGCCCTTTAAAGGGGTCGGGGACTGAAGCTTTCTTT | CASSPLKGSGTEAFF
NA | TRBJ1-1 | 14 | TRBV27 | NA | TGTGCCAGCAGTTTATTCCGGGACGGAACTGAAGCTTTCTTT | CASSLFRDGTEAFF